This TCR beta chain originates from a study of vaccination and CD4 T cells after COVID-19. Background on the study: Three convalescent patients were sampled at day 14 and days 161 to 241 post-vaccination.

The time point is: late sampling 161 to 241 days after vaccination in a few convalescent patients. Per the germline V gene, CDR1 is SGHTA and CDR2 is FQGNSA. Deletions cut 5 bases from V and 7 bases from J, with 15 bases between. This CDR3 contains 13 residues. This clonotype showed up just once. The antigen is unknown. TCRdb processed the PCR reads anew with MiXCR; each CDR3 protein has one entry. The profile covers roughly 30,000 distinct CDR3 sequences, with 45% to 65% appearing a single time and more than 5.5% taken by the ten largest. The study, taken as a whole, reports: Spike mono-reactivity held for 304 of 307 vaccine-specific clones in convalescent patients. Post-infection sampling omitted early timepoints and covered relatively few convalescent patients. Convalescent patients displayed a median 86.3% of reactive clones emerging only post-vaccination.

This TCR came from a human donor who had recovered from COVID-19. Here the sequenced sample was CD4+ T cells from blood, taken about 7 months after SARS-CoV-2 vaccination. V gene TRBV7-2 combines with J gene TRBJ2-7; no firm D call. CDR3 DNA sequence: TGTGCCAGCAGCCCAGGTCCGTCCGGGGAGCAGTACTTC. Its protein product is CASSPGPSGEQYF.